Detailed here is one TCR beta chain. Its target is unknown. This sample was taken from a study of shared clonotypes between healthy human individuals. Turning to the study itself: CD4 naive and memory got three plates each, CD8 naive two, CD8 memory one.

CD45RO-negative CD8 cells positively selected for CCR7 made up the naive population, which excluded terminally differentiated effector memory CD45RA+ cells. In the original processing: Sequence data from immunoSEQ were junction-only and lacked quality scores; consequently, filtering differed. TCRdb keeps only in-frame clones here, not all; method: immunoSEQ multiplex PCR. V and J calls and clone size are those listed in that table; D and trimming were worked out from the DNA. The data show millions of clones, approximately 94% seen once. Findings and caveats of the study: Few donors limited the genetic and exposure-history diversity represented. Larger richness was generally estimated for naive than memory subsets.

This CDR3 is 17 amino acids long. This clonotype originated in a man aged 18 to 35 in good health. The rearrangement uses TRBV21-1 and TRBJ2-7; the table names TRBD1, a call not compared with the DNA. TRBV21-1 is reported as a pseudogene. The specimen sequenced was naive CD8+ T cells sorted from blood. The CDR3 here is CASSKGGTDRGPYEQYF. The DNA for the CDR3 is TGTGCCAGCAGCAAAGGAGGTACGGACAGGGGGCCATACGAGCAGTACTTC.